This entry concerns a single T cell receptor beta chain. Its antigen is still unknown. Per-nucleotide qualities are absent, and no much larger clonotype sits a single base away. Libraries were built with the immunoSEQ multiplex PCR assay. A mixture of 60 forward primers for TCR Vbeta segments and 13 reverse primers for TCR Jbeta segments was used in the multiplex PCR. A multiplex PCR assay on genomic DNA amplified the CDR3 region of rearranged TCR beta genes. Amplified TCR beta libraries were sequenced as 87-base-pair reads on the Illumina HiSeq System. Per the authors' processing: In a later analysis, 70 million to 95 million unique TCR beta chains were counted across the 500 to 850 repertoires, and roughly 11 million of these chains were shared by at least two donors. Raw reads were error-corrected and collapsed into unique sequences with a nearest-neighbor algorithm that merged closely related sequences to remove PCR and sequencing errors. V, D and J gene segments were assigned by aligning CDR3 sequences to IMGT reference sequences. For a sequence to be retained, a match of at least six nucleotides was required to both a V gene segment and a J gene segment. A rearrangement was called productive if the CDR3 had no stop codons and remained in frame with V and J, and every other rearrangement was called non-productive. CDR3 was defined by IMGT convention, running from the second conserved V-encoded cysteine to the conserved J-encoded phenylalanine. The earlier analysis of approximately 590 of the donors excluded any sequence lacking an unambiguous match to a single V gene segment. An earlier analysis of 500 to 700 of the donors classified V segments as functional when productive rearrangements were above 56.7% and as segregating when the standard deviation between donors was above 5%. A statistical classification framework was built for diagnosing cytomegalovirus status from the catalog of TCR beta chain sequences. A later analysis assigned V and J genes by comparing TCR nucleotide sequences with IMGT/GENE-DB human TR gene sequences. The TCRdist pipeline was used in a later analysis to assign CDR3 sequences and most-parsimonious VDJ recombination scenarios. A later analysis defined each TCR beta chain by its CDR3 amino acid sequence plus V-gene family, and excluded reads lacking a unique V-gene family. A later analysis removed 600 or so highly shared, low-generation-probability nucleotide sequences to deal with suspected cross-contamination and a sequencing artifact. For each public chain, a later analysis derived a clonal expansion index from normalized ranks of inferred template counts within each repertoire. Generation probabilities in a later analysis came from a VDJ recombination model fitted to out-of-frame rearrangements, and those results were checked against IGoR. Hypergeometric tests were used in a later analysis to score TCR-TCR, TCR-HLA and TCR-CMV co-occurrence, with a repertoire-size bias correction applied to the TCR pairs. In a later analysis, false discovery rates were estimated by permuting HLA or CMV assignments 20 times. In a later analysis, co-occurring TCRs were grouped with DBSCAN, and TCRdist sequence similarity was added when clustering was performed within HLA-allele-positive subsets. For co-occurrence clustering, repertoires with fewer than 30,000 or more than 120,000 public chains were excluded, along with four or five repertoires with anomalous nucleotide sharing. TCRdb mirrors the immuneACCESS table, restricted to in-frame sequences. Some clones are absent from its copies; in checked studies, under half trace to an unresolved V gene, and the reason for the others is unknown. That table supplies the V and J calls and clone size; D and trimming were determined from the DNA. The sample table records about 100,000 clones; about 70% of these occur just once. Of the sample, less than 2% is held by the ten largest clones.

The CDR3 spans 15 residues, from the cysteine through the phenylalanine. Only CDR3 DNA remains: 45 bases, in frame from the first base. V loses 0 bases at its end and J loses 8 bases; junction bases beyond the gene matches: 1. Reading the germline V gene (reference sequence) gives CDR1 PRHDT and CDR2 FYEKMQ. This sample is drawn from a study of cytomegalovirus exposure and HLA in healthy donors (TCRdb year 2017). Notes on the research overall: An earlier analysis of roughly 500 of the donors reported 276 Gb of sequence data and 95 million to 130 million unique TCR beta sequences obtained from roughly 180 million T cells. Around 320 gigabases of sequencing data and approximately 85 million unique TCR sequences were included in an early release covering about 600 HLA-typed donors. The genetic ancestry cluster associated with self-reported Caucasian donors included about 84% of the 398 genotyped donors. The study aimed to test whether signatures of past pathogen exposure could be identified by cataloging public T cell receptors. Using immunosequencing, the study profiled T cell repertoires from 500 to 800 subjects and related those repertoires to cytomegalovirus serostatus. Besides the first cohort of roughly 700 subjects, a separate validation cohort made up of over 100 different subjects was used. To predict cytomegalovirus infection status, the study brought together high-throughput TCR immunosequencing, statistical association of individual TCRs with disease status, and machine learning. A later analysis re-analyzed previously published TCR beta repertoires from about 600 donors and added high-resolution HLA genotyping to study TCR occurrence patterns. The later analysis used no new phenotypic data to find candidate immune exposures, relying instead on TCR beta sequences and their occurrence across donors. In an earlier analysis of roughly 540 of the donors, high-throughput TCR beta sequencing was used to judge whether each TCR beta V gene segment behaved as functional or pseudogenic. Donor age, sex, ethnicity and CMV serostatus were collected together with the repertoire data. A later genetic analysis used genome-wide SNP genotypes for about three fifths of the 666 donors, treating that subset as a discovery cohort. Every discovery cohort repertoire had been produced on one sequencing platform. HLA typing covered class I and class II loci at four-digit resolution. The number of donors typed differed by locus, with about 620-630 for A, B, C, DRB1 and DQB1, around 500 for DQA1, about 610 for DPA1, and around 460 for DPB1. A handful of DR-DQ haplotypes were handled as single units for association and clustering because linkage in the cohort was strong. Among about 400 genotyped donors of the cohort, an average of roughly 230,000 unique TCR beta nucleotide sequences was sequenced per donor, of which 15% to 20% were non-productive. Study-wide findings and limitations: In both the original and validation cohorts, the classifier was reported to diagnose cytomegalovirus status with high specificity and sensitivity. For the cohort, immune exposure information was limited to CMV serostatus. Most TCR sequences were observed very rarely across donors, whereas some public TCRs were present in many individuals. When HLA alleles, especially DR and DQ, strongly co-occurred, TCR associations were difficult to assign to individual alleles. A later genetic analysis associated a missense DCLRE1C variant with V-gene and J-gene trimming of TCR beta chains, and an independent cohort replicated the association. A further reported finding was that TCR beta sequences accurately predicted the HLA-A and HLA-B alleles for most subjects in the first cohort. Correlated functional status among segregating V segments might reflect linkage disequilibrium, but an unknown experimental factor could not be ruled out. A few of the identified cytomegalovirus-associated TCR beta chains were confirmed in vitro to be specific for cytomegalovirus antigens. In a later genetic analysis, fewer N-insertions in productive TCRs were reported among donors in an Asian-associated ancestry cluster than the approximately 710-donor mean. In a later analysis, HLA-associated TCR beta chains showed more clonal expansion and lower generation probabilities than non-associated chains that were equally common. In an earlier analysis of some 540 of the donors, most TCR beta V segments appeared in productive rearrangements about 90% or about 30% of the time, broadly matching IMGT annotations. In a later analysis, most CMV-associated TCR beta chains were found to appear HLA-restricted, with HLA associations seemingly driven largely by CMV exposure. Only TCR beta chains were sequenced in this cohort, and the absence of alpha or paired-chain data limited detectable features. The study listed 164 TCR beta chains as associated with cytomegalovirus. The earlier analysis of a few hundred of the donors excluded roughly 17 rarely observed V segments, including chromosome 9 orphons, because counts were too low. Specific HLA alleles were associated with 16,951 TCR beta sequences at a false discovery rate of 0.05 in a later analysis. In a later analysis, TCR association rates were found to vary across HLA loci, with the most associated TCRs seen for DRB1 alleles and the fewest for HLA-C alleles. In a later analysis, several top co-occurrence clusters were reported to appear linked to parvovirus B19, influenza, CMV and Epstein-Barr virus. Roughly uniform sequencing depth across donors was assumed in presence/absence analyses, although this assumption may not hold. According to the authors, the approach could potentially be generalized to other disease states and immunological phenotypes. A group of highly shared sequence variants was considered likely to be a technical artifact of the sequencing pipeline. Some IMGT-functional V segments, including TRBV6-2 and TRBV6-3, could not be distinguished by the 87-base-pair reads and were therefore excluded. Because HLA typing was missing for some donors at each locus, association tests included only the typed subset.

In total, approximately 610 healthy bone marrow donors made up the cohort. At the time of sampling, every cohort member was nominally healthy, though immune exposures that went unrecorded were likely present. The donor was CMV seronegative and belonged to the group of 352 seronegative cohort members. A peripheral blood sample was provided by each donor, and peripheral blood mononuclear cells were used for TCR beta sequencing. Genomic DNA extraction from the blood cell samples was performed with the Qiagen DNeasy Blood Extraction Kit. The sequencing sample was made of PBMCs. Here the chain combines TRBV13 and TRBJ2-1, and TRBD2 matches 13 of the central bases. The clonotype originates from a woman between 40 and 55 years old in good health and CMV-seronegative. The DNA is TGTGCCAGCAGCTTAGGTGGACTAGCGGGAGATGAGCAGTTCTTC. The translation is CASSLGGLAGDEQFF.